The entry that follows covers one TCR beta chain sequence. Once RNA had been extracted, it was reverse transcribed into cDNA to act as the sequencing template. Assay: immunoSEQ multiplex PCR; the TCRdb copy retains only in-frame clones and omits some. The top ten hold around 10% of the sample, which has fewer than 110,000 clones, around 84% seen once. These data originate in a study of CD8+ T cells in alopecia areata. Overall study context: It was oral tofacitinib, at 5 to 10 mg twice daily, that treated patients received.

The treatment is: oral pan-JAK inhibitor, 5-10 mg twice daily. Individuals with alopecia areata gave both lesional scalp punch biopsies and peripheral blood for collection. V shed 1 base and J 2 bases; nucleotides not matched to a gene: 2. CDR1 and CDR2 (germline): SGHAT, FQNNGV. The CDR3 loop spans 16 amino acids. The receptor's source is a human donor with alopecia areata. The chain employs TRBV11-2 and TRBJ2-2, with 9 bases fitting TRBD2. This specimen consisted of CD8+ T cells sorted from blood, obtained around week 30, from a patient treated with tofacitinib. CDR3: CASSLGLAANTGELFF. CDR3 nucleotide sequence: TGTGCCAGCAGCTTAGGACTAGCGGCAAACACCGGGGAGCTGTTTTTT.